This TCR beta chain was identified during a study of T cells in Graves' hyperthyroidism and ophthalmopathy. The germline V gene has CDR1 SGHTA and CDR2 FQGNSA. This CDR3 has 15 residues. Trimming at V came to 3 bases and at J to 8 bases, leaving 8 bases not matched to a gene. RNA transcripts were the template for amplifying TCR beta CDR3 regions. First-round RT-PCR of the TCR CDR3 relied on the HTBI primer set. A single record per CDR3 protein comes from TCRdb applying MiXCR to the multiplex PCR reads. The sample contains about 500,000 distinct CDR3 sequences, roughly 16% of which appear only once. This clonotype was observed a few times. Its antigen is currently unknown. Reasons for excluding patients were uncontrolled infection, other autoimmune disease, pregnancy or lactation. Thyroid ultrasound and orbital computed tomography, with clinical symptoms and serum thyroxine and TRAb, informed diagnoses.

Study results and limitations: Before onset, by a median of around six months, the model predicted ophthalmopathy.

The gene calls are TRBV7-2 and TRBJ1-1; 11 nucleotides match TRBD1. The origin of this receptor is a woman under 40 with Graves' ophthalmopathy. What was sequenced was blood. The CDR3 protein is CASSLSGTGGFEAFF. The CDR3 coding sequence is TGTGCCAGCAGCTTGTCGGGGACAGGGGGGTTCGAAGCTTTCTTT.